The sequence of this TCR beta chain was determined in a study of vaccination and CD4 T cells after COVID-19. Overall study: Overlapping peptides of the spike proteins of SARS-CoV-2, HCoV-NL63, HCoV-OC43 and HCoV-229E were used for cell stimulation. General study findings and limits: In median terms, SARS-CoV-2-reactive clonotypes went from roughly 22 to 38, a nonsignificant rise.

The Oncomine TCR Beta short-read assay sequenced DNA from cultured CD4+ T cells. TCRdb itself ran the PCR reads through MiXCR, one entry per CDR3 protein. The table has 15,000 to 20,000 distinct CDR3 sequences, approximately 63% seen once; the top ten hold more than 10%. Treatment specified: roughly 11-day PBMC culture with coronavirus spike peptide pools or control peptides (ViraFEST assay). About this clonotype: Antigen specificity is unknown.

Sequencing input: CD4+ T cells from blood, cultured in vitro. The TCR comes from a human donor who had recovered from COVID-19.

The CDR3 sequence: CASSLGSATNEKLFF. CDR3 nucleotides: TGCGCCAGCAGCTTGGGGTCTGCAACTAATGAAAAACTGTTTTTT. This chain uses TRBV5-1 with TRBJ1-4; D is unresolved. CDR1 is SGHRS and CDR2 is YFSETQ in the germline V gene. The CDR3 consists of 15 residues. Trimming stripped 0 bases from V and 0 bases from J, with 6 bases between.